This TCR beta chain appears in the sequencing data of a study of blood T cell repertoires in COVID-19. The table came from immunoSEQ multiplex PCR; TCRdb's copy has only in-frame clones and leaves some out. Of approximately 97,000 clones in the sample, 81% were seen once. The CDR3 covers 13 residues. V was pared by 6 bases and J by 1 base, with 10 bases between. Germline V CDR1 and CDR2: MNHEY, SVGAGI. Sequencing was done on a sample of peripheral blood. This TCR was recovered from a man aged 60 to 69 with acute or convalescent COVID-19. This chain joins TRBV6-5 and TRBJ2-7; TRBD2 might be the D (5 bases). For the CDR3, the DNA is TGTGCCAGCAGCCGGGCGGGTTCCTACGAGCAGTACTTC. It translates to CASSRAGSYEQYF.